Listed below are T cell receptor beta chains from one sample, sequenced in a study of cytomegalovirus exposure and HLA in healthy donors. Generated by immunoSEQ multiplex PCR, the TCRdb table keeps only in-frame clones and is missing some. In the table there are fewer than 300,000 clones, 88% of which are singletons. The sequenced sample consisted of PBMCs. Receptor source: a woman aged 18-35 years in good health and CMV-seronegative. The CDR3 runs from the conserved cysteine through the conserved F or W. Each record gives: V gene, D gene, clone size, J gene, CDR3 protein, CDR3 DNA. D genes are given only for firm matches. A clone size is listed for some rows: how often the clone was seen (once, few, many), or a class if it is expanded.

>TRBV5-4|-|-|TRBJ2-3
CASSPITLSSADTQYF
TGTGCCAGCAGCCCTATTACACTATCCTCCGCAGATACGCAGTATTTT
>TRBV2|-|-|TRBJ1-4
CASSEYARGREKLFF
TGTGCCAGCAGTGAATACGCCAGGGGAAGAGAAAAACTGTTTTTT
>TRBV27|-|-|TRBJ1-2
CASSLKSFYGYTF
TGTGCCAGCAGTTTAAAATCGTTTTATGGCTACACCTTC
>TRBV4-1|TRBD1|-|TRBJ1-5
CASSHPDRIDQPQHF
TGCGCCAGCAGTCACCCGGACAGGATCGATCAGCCCCAGCATTTT
>TRBV9|-|-|TRBJ2-1
CASSGDLNNEQFF
TGTGCCAGCAGCGGGGACTTAAACAATGAGCAGTTCTTC
>TRBV27|-|once|TRBJ1-5
CASSFRDDQPQHF
TGTGCCAGCAGTTTCAGGGATGATCAGCCCCAGCATTTT
>TRBV29-1|TRBD1|-|TRBJ1-1
CSVAAGGTEAFF
TGCAGCGTTGCGGCAGGGGGCACTGAAGCTTTCTTT
>TRBV6-5|-|once|TRBJ2-3
CASSGKGTDTQYF
TGTGCCAGCAGTGGCAAGGGGACAGATACGCAGTATTTT
>TRBV19|-|-|TRBJ1-2
CASSIPRRAYGYTF
TGTGCCAGTAGTATCCCCCGGCGGGCCTATGGCTACACCTTC
>TRBV4-1|-|-|TRBJ1-1
CASSQVLDMNTEAFF
TGCGCCAGCAGCCAAGTCCTAGATATGAACACTGAAGCTTTCTTT
>TRBV5-1|-|few|TRBJ1-3
CASRRDSAGNTIYF
TGCGCCAGCAGACGCGACAGCGCCGGAAACACCATATATTTT
>TRBV7-2|TRBD2|-|TRBJ2-7
CASSWTSFYEQYF
TGTGCCAGCAGCTGGACTAGCTTCTACGAGCAGTACTTC
>TRBV4-1|TRBD1|-|TRBJ1-5
CASSQPLRDRGMVRGTQPQHF
TGCGCCAGCAGCCAACCTCTCCGGGACAGGGGTATGGTTCGTGGTACTCAGCCCCAGCATTTT
>TRBV29-1|-|-|TRBJ1-1
CSVGGRLQNTEAFF
TGCAGCGTTGGGGGGAGGTTACAGAACACTGAAGCTTTCTTT
>TRBV10-3|TRBD2|-|TRBJ2-1
CAIREAHNEQFF
TGTGCCATCCGGGAGGCTCACAATGAGCAGTTCTTC
>TRBV6-5|-|-|TRBJ1-5
CASSYSRSNQPQHF
TGTGCCAGCAGTTACTCGAGGAGCAATCAGCCCCAGCATTTT
>TRBV9|-|-|TRBJ2-3
CASSAGTASTDTQYF
TGTGCCAGCAGTGCCGGGACTGCGAGTACAGATACGCAGTATTTT
>TRBV2|TRBD2|-|TRBJ2-4
CASSALAGAGAKNIQYF
TGTGCCAGCAGTGCCCTAGCGGGAGCGGGAGCCAAAAACATTCAGTACTTC
>TRBV27|TRBD1|-|TRBJ2-4
CASSPGQGERAKNIQYF
TGTGCCAGCAGTCCGGGACAGGGCGAGAGGGCCAAAAACATTCAGTACTTC
>TRBV20-1|-|-|TRBJ1-2
CSAKDQAGYTF
TGCAGTGCCAAAGACCAGGCGGGTTACACCTTC
>TRBV6-6|TRBD1|-|TRBJ1-1
CASSSLQGVSEAFF
TGTGCCAGCAGTAGCTTACAGGGGGTCAGTGAAGCTTTCTTT
>TRBV28|TRBD1|-|TRBJ1-6
CASRRSNRGSSYNSPLHF
TGTGCCAGCAGGCGGAGCAACAGGGGGAGCTCCTATAATTCACCCCTCCACTTT
>TRBV18|-|-|TRBJ2-7
CASSPTEAEQYF
TGTGCCAGCTCCCCTACCGAGGCCGAGCAGTACTTC
>TRBV27|-|-|TRBJ1-6
CASSLGVGGNSPLHF
TGTGCCAGCAGTTTAGGGGTGGGGGGTAATTCACCCCTCCACTTT
>TRBV7-8|TRBD1|-|TRBJ1-5
CASSLRSGGGQPQHF
TGTGCCAGCAGCTTACGTTCAGGGGGCGGTCAGCCCCAGCATTTT
>TRBV5-1|-|-|TRBJ2-1
CASSLGGGYNEQFF
TGCGCCAGCAGCTTGGGAGGAGGCTACAATGAGCAGTTCTTC
>TRBV28|-|-|TRBJ1-2
CASSLGRPGYTF
TGTGCCAGCTCCCTTGGCAGGCCTGGCTACACCTTC
>TRBV2|-|-|TRBJ2-2
CASSVRATGELFF
TGTGCCAGCAGTGTCAGGGCCACCGGGGAGCTGTTTTTT
>TRBV5-1|TRBD2|-|TRBJ2-4
CASSLVTSENIQYF
TGCGCCAGCAGCTTGGTGACTAGCGAAAACATTCAGTACTTC
>TRBV13|-|-|TRBJ1-2
CASSLRQSYYGYTF
TGTGCCAGCAGCTTACGACAGTCTTACTATGGCTACACCTTC
>TRBV14|-|-|TRBJ2-7
CASSQGGVEQYF
TGTGCCAGCAGCCAAGGGGGCGTCGAGCAGTACTTC
>TRBV2|TRBD1|few|TRBJ1-5
CASRAGTGDQPQHF
TGTGCCAGCAGGGCCGGGACAGGGGATCAGCCCCAGCATTTT
>TRBV5-1|TRBD1|few|TRBJ1-2
CASSLARTGHGYTF
TGCGCCAGCAGCTTGGCGAGGACAGGGCACGGCTACACCTTC